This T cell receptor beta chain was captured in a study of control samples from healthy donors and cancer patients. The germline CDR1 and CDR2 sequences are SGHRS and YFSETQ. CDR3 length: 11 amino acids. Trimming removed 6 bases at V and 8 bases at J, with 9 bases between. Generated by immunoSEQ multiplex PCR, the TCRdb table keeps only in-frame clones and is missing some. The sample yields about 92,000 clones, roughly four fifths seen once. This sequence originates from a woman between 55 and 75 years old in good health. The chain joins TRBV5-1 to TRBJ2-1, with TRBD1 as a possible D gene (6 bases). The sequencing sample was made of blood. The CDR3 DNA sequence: TGCGCCAGCAATAAGGGGGATGAGCAGTTCTTC. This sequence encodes CASNKGDEQFF.